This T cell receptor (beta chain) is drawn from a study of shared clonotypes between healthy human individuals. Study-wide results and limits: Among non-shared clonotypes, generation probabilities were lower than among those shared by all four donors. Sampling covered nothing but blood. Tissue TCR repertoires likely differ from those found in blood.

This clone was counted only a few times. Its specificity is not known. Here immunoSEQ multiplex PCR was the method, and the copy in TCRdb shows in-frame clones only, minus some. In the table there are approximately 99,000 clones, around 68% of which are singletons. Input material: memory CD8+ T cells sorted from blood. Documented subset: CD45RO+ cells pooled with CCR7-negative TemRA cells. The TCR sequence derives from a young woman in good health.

The CDR3 region is CATSLGAVGNQPQHF. The CDR3, as DNA: TGTGCCACCTCCTTAGGAGCGGTCGGCAATCAGCCCCAGCATTTT. The J gene is TRBJ1-5, the V gene TRBV19; D is undetermined. The CDR3 totals 15 residues. Germline assignment: CDR1 LNHDA and CDR2 SQIVND (reference sequence). With 10 bases removed from V and 2 bases from J, the gap between germline ends came to 18 bases.